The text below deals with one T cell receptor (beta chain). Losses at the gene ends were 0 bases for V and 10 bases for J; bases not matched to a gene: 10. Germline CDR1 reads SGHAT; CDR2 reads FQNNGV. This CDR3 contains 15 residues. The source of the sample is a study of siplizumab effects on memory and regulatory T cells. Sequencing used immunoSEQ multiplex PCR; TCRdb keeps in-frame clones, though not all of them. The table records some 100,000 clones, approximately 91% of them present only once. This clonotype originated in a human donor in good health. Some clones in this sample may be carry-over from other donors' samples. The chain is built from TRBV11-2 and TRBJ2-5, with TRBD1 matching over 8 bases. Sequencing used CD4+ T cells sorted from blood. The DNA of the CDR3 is TGTGCCAGCAGCTTAGATGTTTTCACAGGGGGGATCCAGTACTTC. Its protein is CASSLDVFTGGIQYF.